Presented here are 10 T cell receptor beta chains from one specimen sequenced in a study of cytomegalovirus exposure and HLA in healthy donors. 13 Jbeta primers and 60 Vbeta primers were used for the PCR. Libraries were prepared by immunoSEQ multiplex PCR; TCRdb keeps only in-frame clonotypes and omits some of them. The table lists over 85,000 clones, 75% to 90% of them singletons. The sample was PBMCs. These receptors were collected from a man between 40 and 49 years old in good health and CMV-seronegative.

The rearrangement links TRBV4-2 to TRBJ1-3; maybe TRBD1 (6 bases). The CDR3 covers 18 residues. The ends were cut back, 0 bases at V and 6 bases at J, with 21 bases in the middle. Germline V gene sequence: CDR1 LGHNA, CDR2 YNFKEQ. Here the CDR3 reads CASSQDGRTATLVNTIYF. The CDR3 DNA reads TGTGCCAGCAGCCAAGATGGTCGGACAGCAACTCTGGTAAACACCATATATTTT.

The V call is TRBV6-1, the J call TRBJ1-1; D is unclear. The CDR3 has 15 amino acids. Germline CDR1 MNHNS, CDR2 SASEGT. V was cut by 3 bases and J by 0 bases, with 11 bases left in between. The chain's CDR3 is CASSDSLGMNTEAFF. The CDR3 DNA reads TGTGCCAGCAGTGACTCCCTGGGCATGAACACTGAAGCTTTCTTT.

This chain connects TRBV14 to TRBJ2-5; D remains unclear. V was cut by 1 base and J by 1 base, with 10 bases left in between. Per the germline V gene, CDR1 is SGHDN and CDR2 is FVKESK. CDR3 length equals 15 residues. The CDR3 here is CASSQVVASQETQYF. The CDR3 coding sequence is TGTGCCAGCAGCCAAGTGGTCGCTAGCCAAGAGACCCAGTACTTC.

The V and J genes are TRBV21-1 and TRBJ1-1; the D call of TRBD1 is as the table states it, not checked on the DNA. TRBV21-1 has pseudogene status. CDR3 length: 13 residues. The CDR3 protein is CASSAQGDGEAFF. CDR3 coding DNA: TGTGCCAGCAGCGCACAGGGCGACGGTGAAGCTTTCTTT.

The CDR3 here is CSVEPLSAVQETQYF. CDR3 coding DNA: TGCAGCGTTGAACCTCTCTCGGCGGTCCAAGAGACCCAGTACTTC. The rearrangement uses TRBV29-1 and TRBJ2-5; D is undetermined. Germline CDR1 is SQVTM and CDR2 is ANQGSEA. Trimming took off 2 bases at V and 1 base at J, with 14 bases between the two ends. CDR3 length equals 15 residues.

V and J are TRBV6-5 and TRBJ1-4; 7 positions agree with TRBD1. Germline V CDR1 and CDR2: MNHEY, SVGAGI. Losses at the gene ends were 2 bases for V and 5 bases for J; bases not matched to a gene: 5. This CDR3 has 15 amino acids. The CDR3 bases are TGTGCCAGCAGTTACACGGCAGGGGGGAATGAAAAACTGTTTTTT. Translating gives CASSYTAGGNEKLFF.

This clone was seen a few times. This chain connects TRBV5-1 to TRBJ1-4; D not resolved. V shed 5 bases and J shed 4 bases, with 15 bases lying between them. Germline V gives CDR1 SGHRS, CDR2 YFSETQ. The CDR3 is made up of 15 amino acids. The CDR3 nucleotides read TGCGCCAGCAGTTACACCGGGAACCATAATGAAAAACTGTTTTTT. Its translation: CASSYTGNHNEKLFF.

V usage is TRBV27 and J usage is TRBJ2-3; D is possibly TRBD1 (7 bases). The CDR3 is 14 amino acids. Germline-derived CDR1 and CDR2 are MNHEY and SMNVEV (reference sequence). Trimming took 4 bases from V and 2 from J, leaving 10 bases between them. The CDR3: CASSSRGATDTQYF. The CDR3 region has the DNA TGTGCCAGCAGTTCCAGGGGGGCCACAGATACGCAGTATTTT.

CDR3 residues: CASSEFRDRGYEQYF. The CDR3 bases are TGTGCCAGCAGTGAGTTCCGGGACAGGGGTTACGAGCAGTACTTC. This chain uses TRBV6-1 with TRBJ2-7; TRBD1 matches 10 bases. Germline CDR1 reads MNHNS; CDR2 reads SASEGT. CDR3 length equals 15 residues. Trimming cost V 3 bases and J 4 bases; bases outside gene matches: 6.

This chain links TRBV10-3 with TRBJ2-1, with TRBD1 matching 10 bases. With 7 bases clipped from V and 6 bases from J, the junction kept 9 bases outside the gene matches. CDR3 size: 15 residues. Germline CDR1 ENHRY, CDR2 SYGVKD. The CDR3 DNA reads as TGTGCCATCACCCCGGGGACAGGGGTTAGCAATGAGCAGTTCTTC. Its protein is CAITPGTGVSNEQFF.